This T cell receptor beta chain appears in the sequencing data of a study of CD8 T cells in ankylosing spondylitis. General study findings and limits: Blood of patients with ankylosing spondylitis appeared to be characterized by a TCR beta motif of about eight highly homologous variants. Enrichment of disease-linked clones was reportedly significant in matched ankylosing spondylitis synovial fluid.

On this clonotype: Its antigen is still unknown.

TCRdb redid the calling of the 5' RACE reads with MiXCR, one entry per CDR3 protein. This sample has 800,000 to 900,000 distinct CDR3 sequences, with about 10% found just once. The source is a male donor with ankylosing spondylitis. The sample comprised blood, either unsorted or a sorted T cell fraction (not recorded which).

CDR3 nucleotides: TGTGCCAGCGACCGGGGACACGGCCGGTATGAGCAGTTCTTC. Residues: CASDRGHGRYEQFF. This chain links TRBV6-1 with TRBJ2-1; the D gene is possibly TRBD1 (6 bases). Germline assignment: CDR1 MNHNS and CDR2 SASEGT. Trimming pared 8 bases from V and 8 bases from J, leaving 19 bases between. The CDR3 spans 14 residues.